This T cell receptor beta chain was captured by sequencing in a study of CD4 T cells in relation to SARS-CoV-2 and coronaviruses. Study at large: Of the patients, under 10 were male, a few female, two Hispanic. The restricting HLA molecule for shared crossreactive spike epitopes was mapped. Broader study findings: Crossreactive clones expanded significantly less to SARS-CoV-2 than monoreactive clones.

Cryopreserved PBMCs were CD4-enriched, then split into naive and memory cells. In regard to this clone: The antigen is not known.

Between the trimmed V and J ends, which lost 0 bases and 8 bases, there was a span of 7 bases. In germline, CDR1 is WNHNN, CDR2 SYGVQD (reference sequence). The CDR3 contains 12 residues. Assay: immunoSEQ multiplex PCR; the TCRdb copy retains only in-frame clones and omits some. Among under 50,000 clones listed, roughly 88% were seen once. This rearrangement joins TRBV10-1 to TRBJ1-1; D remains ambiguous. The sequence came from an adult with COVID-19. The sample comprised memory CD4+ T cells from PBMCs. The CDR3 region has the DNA TGCGCCAGCAGTGAGTCGGCGAGAGAAGCTTTCTTT. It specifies CASSESAREAFF.